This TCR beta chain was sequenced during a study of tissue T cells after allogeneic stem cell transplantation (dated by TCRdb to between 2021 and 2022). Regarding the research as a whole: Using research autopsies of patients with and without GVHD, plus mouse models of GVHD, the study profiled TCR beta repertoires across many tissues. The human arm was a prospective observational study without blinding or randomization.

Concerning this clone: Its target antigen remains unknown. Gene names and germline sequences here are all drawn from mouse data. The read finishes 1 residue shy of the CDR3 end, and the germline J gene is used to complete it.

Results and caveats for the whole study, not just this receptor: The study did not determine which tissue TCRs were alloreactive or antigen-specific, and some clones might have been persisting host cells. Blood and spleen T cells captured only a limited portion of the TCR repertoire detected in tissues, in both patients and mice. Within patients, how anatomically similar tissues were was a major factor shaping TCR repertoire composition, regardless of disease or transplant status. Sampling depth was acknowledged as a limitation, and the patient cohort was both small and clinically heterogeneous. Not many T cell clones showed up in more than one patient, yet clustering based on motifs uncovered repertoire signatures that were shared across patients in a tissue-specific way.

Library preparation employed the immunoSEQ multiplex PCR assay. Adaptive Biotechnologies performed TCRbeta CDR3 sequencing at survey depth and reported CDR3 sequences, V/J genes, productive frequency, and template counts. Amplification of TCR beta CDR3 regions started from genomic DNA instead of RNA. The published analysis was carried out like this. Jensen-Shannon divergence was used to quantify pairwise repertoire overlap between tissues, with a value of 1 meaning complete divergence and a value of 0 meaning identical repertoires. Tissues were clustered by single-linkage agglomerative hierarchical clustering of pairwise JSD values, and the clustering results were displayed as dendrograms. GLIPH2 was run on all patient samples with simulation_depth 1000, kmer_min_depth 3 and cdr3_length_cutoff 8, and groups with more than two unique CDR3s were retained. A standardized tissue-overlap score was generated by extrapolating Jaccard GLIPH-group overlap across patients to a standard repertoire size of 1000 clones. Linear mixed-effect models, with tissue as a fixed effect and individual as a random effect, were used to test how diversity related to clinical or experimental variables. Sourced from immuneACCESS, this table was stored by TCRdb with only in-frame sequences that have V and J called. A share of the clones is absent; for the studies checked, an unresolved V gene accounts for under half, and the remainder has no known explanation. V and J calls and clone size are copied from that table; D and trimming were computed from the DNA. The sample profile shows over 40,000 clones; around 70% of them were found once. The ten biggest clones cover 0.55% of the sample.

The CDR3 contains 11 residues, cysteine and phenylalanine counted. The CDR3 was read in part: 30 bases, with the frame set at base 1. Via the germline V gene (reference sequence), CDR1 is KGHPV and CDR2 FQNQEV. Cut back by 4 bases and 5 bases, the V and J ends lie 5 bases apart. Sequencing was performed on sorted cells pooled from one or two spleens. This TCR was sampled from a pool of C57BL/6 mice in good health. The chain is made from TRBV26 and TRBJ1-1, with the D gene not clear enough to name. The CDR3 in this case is CASSPQTEVFF. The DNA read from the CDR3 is TGTGCCAGCAGTCCTCAGACAGAAGTCTTC.